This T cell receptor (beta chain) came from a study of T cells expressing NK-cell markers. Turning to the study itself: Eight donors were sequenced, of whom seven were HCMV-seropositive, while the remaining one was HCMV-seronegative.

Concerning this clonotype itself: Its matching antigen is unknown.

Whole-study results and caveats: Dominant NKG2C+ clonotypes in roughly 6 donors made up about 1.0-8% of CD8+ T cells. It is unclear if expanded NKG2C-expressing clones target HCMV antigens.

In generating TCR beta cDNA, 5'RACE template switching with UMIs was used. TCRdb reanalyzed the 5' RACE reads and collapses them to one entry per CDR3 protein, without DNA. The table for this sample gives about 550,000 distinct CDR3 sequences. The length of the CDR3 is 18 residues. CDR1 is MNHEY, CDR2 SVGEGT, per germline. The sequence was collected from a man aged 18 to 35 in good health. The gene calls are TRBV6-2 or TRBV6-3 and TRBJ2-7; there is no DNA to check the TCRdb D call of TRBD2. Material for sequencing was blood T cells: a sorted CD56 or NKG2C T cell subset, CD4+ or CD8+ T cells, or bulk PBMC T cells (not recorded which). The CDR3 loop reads CASKNKVPGPSAPYEQYF.